Presented here are 25 T cell receptor beta chains from one specimen sequenced in a study of cytomegalovirus exposure and HLA in healthy donors. PCR was performed using 60 Vbeta and 13 Jbeta primers. Only in-frame clones appear in the TCRdb table, and some are missing; sequencing was by immunoSEQ multiplex PCR. The sample lists 30,000 to 40,000 clones; 86% were seen once. Sequencing was performed on PBMCs. Source of these receptors: a woman aged 40 to 50 in good health and CMV-seropositive.

The V and J genes are TRBV19 and TRBJ2-7; D not resolved. This CDR3 contains 15 residues. Germline loops: CDR1 LNHDA, CDR2 SQIVND (reference sequence). V lost 0 bases to trimming and J lost 3 bases, with 12 bases between them. Here the CDR3 reads CASSIDLYRVYEQYF. The CDR3 bases are TGTGCCAGTAGTATAGATCTATACAGAGTCTACGAGCAGTACTTC.

The rearrangement links TRBV9 to TRBJ2-1; D call uncertain. V was pared by 4 bases and J by 8 bases, with 10 bases between. Germline-derived CDR1 and CDR2 are SGDLS and YYNGEE. The CDR3 extends over 12 amino acids. This CDR3 is CASSRVTDEQFF. The CDR3 nucleotides are TGTGCCAGCAGCCGGGTGACGGATGAGCAGTTCTTC.

The chain joins TRBV5-1 to TRBJ2-7; D is perhaps TRBD2 (6 bases). Germline CDR1 is SGHRS and CDR2 is YFSETQ. CDR3 length: 15 amino acids. V was trimmed by 3 bases and J by 5 bases, leaving 18 bases between them. The CDR3 DNA is TGCGCCAGCAGCTCCCGGGGAGGTAACGGGGACGAGCAGTACTTC. Its translation: CASSSRGGNGDEQYF.

The rearrangement uses TRBV6-5 and TRBJ2-7; 9 bases map to TRBD1. Unmatched junction bases numbered 11, after V lost 5 bases and J lost 6 bases. Germline V gives CDR1 MNHEY, CDR2 SVGAGI. The length of the CDR3 is 15 residues. The CDR3 DNA is TGTGCCAGCAGTACTTTCGGGACAGGGCCCCGCGAGCAGTACTTC. Its protein product is CASSTFGTGPREQYF.

The chain has TRBV19 and TRBJ2-2; TRBD1 aligns across 11 bases. Germline trimming cut 7 bases from V and 6 bases from J; bases unmatched to any gene: 7. Germline CDR1 LNHDA, CDR2 SQIVND (reference sequence). The CDR3 is 15 residues long. This chain's CDR3 is CASKGTGGSPGELFF. The CDR3 region has the DNA TGTGCCAGTAAAGGGACAGGGGGTTCCCCCGGGGAGCTGTTTTTT. Drawing the rest from reference TRBV19 and TRBJ2-2, the complete variable domain is DGGITQSPKYLFRKEGQNVTLSCEQNLNHDAMYWYRQDPGQGLRLIYYSQIVNDFQKGDIAEGYSVSREKKESFPLTVTSAQKNPTAFYLCASKGTGGSPGELFFGEGSRLTVL.

This sequence joins TRBV11-2 and TRBJ1-4, with no clear D. Trimming stripped 2 bases from V and 7 bases from J, with 14 bases between. This CDR3 is built from 15 residues. CDR1 is SGHAT and CDR2 is FQNNGV in the germline V gene. CDR3 DNA: TGTGCCAGCAGCTTATCAGCCGACCGGAGTGAAAAACTGTTTTTT. This translates into CASSLSADRSEKLFF.

V usage is TRBV4-3 and J usage is TRBJ2-5; 11 nucleotides match TRBD2. J was trimmed by 4 bases and V by 2 bases; bases with no gene match: 6. The CDR3 has 16 amino acids. From germline, CDR1 is LGHNA and CDR2 YSLEER. This CDR3 reads CASSQRPLAGAETQYF. The DNA of the CDR3 is TGCGCCAGCAGCCAACGGCCACTAGCGGGGGCAGAGACCCAGTACTTC.

The gene calls are TRBV7-6 and TRBJ1-3; TRBD1 is a possible D gene (6 bases). Germline V gene data show CDR1 as SGHVS and CDR2 as FNYEAQ. Trimming shortened V by 5 bases and J by 3 bases, and 11 bases separated the two germline ends. The CDR3 length is 14 residues. The DNA of the CDR3 is TGTGCCAGCAGCCCAGGGGTTGTTGGAAACACCATATATTTT. This translates into CASSPGVVGNTIYF.

The chain uses TRBV18 and TRBJ2-5, with D unresolved. The V gene lost 4 bases and the J gene lost 3 bases, with 9 bases spanning the gap. This CDR3 contains 13 residues. Germline CDR1 and CDR2: KGHSH and LQKENI. The CDR3 sequence: CASSRSEEETQYF. The CDR3 nucleotides are TGTGCCAGCTCACGGTCCGAGGAAGAGACCCAGTACTTC.

The chain combines TRBV4-3 with TRBJ1-5, with a tentative D call TRBD1 (5 bases). The CDR3 is made up of 14 amino acids. With 1 base removed from V and 7 bases from J, the gap between germline ends came to 11 bases. Germline V gives CDR1 LGHNA, CDR2 YSLEER. The CDR3 DNA sequence: TGCGCCAGCAGCCAAGCATTGGGGGGGCAGCCCCAGCATTTT. Amino acid sequence: CASSQALGGQPQHF.

The J gene is TRBJ2-5, the V gene TRBV7-6; 11 nucleotides line up with TRBD2. The length of the CDR3 is 16 residues. Germline loops: CDR1 SGHVS, CDR2 FNYEAQ. The V gene end was trimmed by 8 bases and the J gene end by 5 bases; junction bases not matched to a gene: 13. CDR3 DNA sequence: TGTGCCAGCGGCACTAGCGGGGGCAACCTAGGGGAGACCCAGTACTTC. It yields the protein CASGTSGGNLGETQYF.

The rearrangement links TRBV12-5 to TRBJ1-2, with TRBD1 matching 10 bases. Trimming at V came to 3 bases and at J to 8 bases, leaving 6 bases not matched to a gene. This CDR3 has 14 residues. Germline-derived CDR1 and CDR2 are LGHNT and FRNRAP. DNA of the CDR3: TGTGCTAGTGGTTTAAGCGGGACAGGGGACGGCTACACCTTC. Translating it yields CASGLSGTGDGYTF.

The V and J genes are TRBV19 and TRBJ1-1, with a weak D call TRBD1 (5 bases). The CDR3 sequence is 14 residues long. V dropped 4 bases and J dropped 3 bases, with 12 bases sitting between them. In germline, CDR1 is LNHDA, CDR2 SQIVND (reference sequence). The CDR3 region has the DNA TGTGCCAGTAGTAGGGGGGATTTATACACTGAAGCTTTCTTT. Translating it yields CASSRGDLYTEAFF.

The J gene is TRBJ2-1, the V gene TRBV29-1; 7 bases agree with TRBD1. This CDR3 has 13 amino acids. Germline CDR1 reads SQVTM; CDR2 reads ANQGSEA. The V segment lost 6 bases and the J segment 1 base; nucleotides outside the gene matches: 3. The CDR3 nucleotides read TGCAGCGTATACAGGGGATCCTACAATGAGCAGTTCTTC. Amino acids: CSVYRGSYNEQFF.

The chain couples TRBV4-1 to TRBJ2-1; D is undetermined. Trimming stripped 1 base from V and 5 bases from J, with 12 bases between. The CDR3 contains 15 residues. Germline CDR1 and CDR2: MGHRA and YSYEKL. The CDR3 loop is CASSQGLRTDNEQFF. The CDR3, as DNA: TGCGCCAGCAGCCAAGGGCTCCGAACAGACAATGAGCAGTTCTTC.

The rearrangement joins TRBV30 to TRBJ1-2; the D gene is possibly TRBD1 (5 bases). Germline CDR1 is GTSNPN and CDR2 is SVGIG (reference sequence). CDR3 length: 15 residues. The CDR3 sequence: CVTYTPGLKNYGYTF. The DNA of the CDR3 is TGTGTCACCTACACCCCGGGACTCAAGAACTATGGCTACACCTTC.

The chain uses TRBV5-1 and TRBJ2-5; D is undetermined. CDR1 and CDR2 from the germline V gene are SGHRS and YFSETQ. V gave up 0 bases and J gave up 0 bases, with 6 bases separating them. This CDR3 spans 14 amino acids. In nucleotides, the CDR3 is TGCGCCAGCAGCTTGGCCGTGTACCAAGAGACCCAGTACTTC. Protein: CASSLAVYQETQYF. Full variable domain (remainder filled in from reference TRBV5-1 and TRBJ2-5): KAGVTQTPRYLIKTRGQQVTLSCSPISGHRSVSWYQQTPGQGLQFLFEYFSETQRNKGNFPGRFSGRQFSNSRSEMNVSTLELGDSALYLCASSLAVYQETQYFGPGTRLLVL.

The chain joins TRBV9 to TRBJ2-4; TRBD1 matches 7 bases. The germline V gene encodes CDR1 SGDLS and CDR2 YYNGEE. Losses at the gene ends were 0 bases for V and 6 bases for J; bases not matched to a gene: 3. CDR3 length: 14 amino acids. This CDR3 reads CASSVGAGGNIQYF. The DNA of the CDR3 is TGTGCCAGCAGCGTAGGGGCAGGGGGAAACATTCAGTACTTC.

The chain links TRBV2 to TRBJ1-1, with D tentatively TRBD1 (6 bases). With 7 bases removed from V and 4 bases from J, the gap between germline ends came to 16 bases. Germline CDR1 and CDR2: SNHLY and FYNNEI. The CDR3 is made up of 14 amino acids. In DNA form, the CDR3 reads TGTGCCAGCAAGAATGCAGGGGTGGGCACTGAAGCTTTCTTT. This sequence encodes CASKNAGVGTEAFF.

The J gene is TRBJ1-2, the V gene TRBV7-3; D is ambiguous. The V end was cut by 2 bases, the J end by 6 bases, with 19 bases between. There are 16 residues in the CDR3. The germline V gene has CDR1 SGHTA and CDR2 FQGTGA. CDR3 in DNA: TGTGCCAGCAGCTTAGATCCAGCGGGGAGTCGTAATGGCTACACCTTC. It encodes CASSLDPAGSRNGYTF.

V is TRBV7-9 and J is TRBJ1-4; D may be TRBD1 (6 bases). The CDR3 runs to 14 residues. Germline CDR1 reads SEHNR; CDR2 reads FQNEAQ (reference sequence). Trimming took off 6 bases at V and 5 bases at J, with 13 bases between the two ends. The CDR3 nucleotides are TGTGCCAGCAGTCACAGGGTGGAAAATGAAAAACTGTTTTTT. Its protein is CASSHRVENEKLFF.

This chain connects TRBV5-8 to TRBJ2-4; unclear D gene. The germline V gene encodes CDR1 SGHTS and CDR2 YDEGEE. The CDR3 contains 13 residues. V shed 4 bases and J shed 9 bases, with 14 bases lying between them. As DNA, the CDR3 is TGTGCCAGCAGCCGCTGGCAACGGAGCATTCAGTACTTC. Translated, it gives CASSRWQRSIQYF.

This clone appeared a single time. The chain combines TRBV7-2 with TRBJ1-1, with D uncertain. Germline V CDR1 and CDR2: SGHTA, FQGNSA. The CDR3 runs to 15 residues. V was shortened by 1 base and J by 0 bases, with 9 bases between the two germline ends. Here the CDR3 reads CASSLVWQMNTEAFF. In nucleotides, the CDR3 is TGTGCCAGCAGCTTAGTTTGGCAGATGAACACTGAAGCTTTCTTT. Full variable domain (missing parts from reference TRBV7-2 and TRBJ1-1): GAGVSQSPSNKVTEKGKDVELRCDPISGHTALYWYRQSLGQGLEFLIYFQGNSAPDKSGLPSDRFSAERTGGSVSTLTIQRTQQEDSAVYLCASSLVWQMNTEAFFGQGTRLTVV.

The V and J genes are TRBV4-3 and TRBJ1-5; TRBD1 agrees at 9 bases. CDR1 is LGHNA, CDR2 YSLEER, per germline. The CDR3 consists of 18 residues. J gave up 7 bases and V 0 bases, and 13 bases lay outside the gene matches. The CDR3 spells CASSQDLGQGGFLQPQHF. CDR3 bases: TGCGCCAGCAGCCAAGATTTGGGACAGGGTGGGTTTTTACAGCCCCAGCATTTT.

This chain connects TRBV5-5 to TRBJ1-5; tentative D call: TRBD1 (5 bases). The germline V gene encodes CDR1 SGHKS and CDR2 YYEKEE (reference sequence). The ends were cut back, 0 bases at V and 2 bases at J, with 9 bases in the middle. This CDR3 has 15 amino acids. The CDR3 sequence: CASSLVQGGNQPQHF. The CDR3 region has the DNA TGTGCCAGCAGCTTGGTTCAGGGCGGCAATCAGCCCCAGCATTTT.